This T cell receptor beta chain was sequenced in a study of CD8 T cells in ankylosing spondylitis. A single record per CDR3 protein comes from TCRdb applying MiXCR to the 5' RACE reads. The table records approximately 250,000 distinct CDR3 sequences, approximately 30% of them present only once. With V trimmed by 1 base and J by 5 bases, 6 bases remained unmatched. Germline CDR1 and CDR2: SGHRS and YFSETQ. This CDR3 has 15 residues. The TCR originated in a male donor with ankylosing spondylitis or in good health (not recorded which). The rearrangement uses TRBV5-1 and TRBJ2-1; 7 bases line up with TRBD2. The sample consisted of blood, either unsorted or a sorted T cell fraction (not recorded which). The chain's CDR3 is CASSLLGTTHNEQFF. The CDR3 DNA reads TGCGCCAGCAGCTTGCTCGGGACTACCCACAATGAGCAGTTCTTC.